This TCR beta chain was captured by sequencing in a study of blood T cell repertoires in COVID-19. Between the trimmed V and J ends, which lost 1 base and 4 bases, there was a span of 14 bases. The germline gives CDR1 GTSNPN, CDR2 SVGIG (reference sequence). The CDR3 loop spans 14 amino acids. The data were produced by immunoSEQ multiplex PCR, yet TCRdb's version contains in-frame clones alone and is incomplete. The top ten clones hold 18% of a sample with a few hundred thousand clones, 85% of them seen once. This TCR came from a man aged 40-50 years who had recovered from COVID-19. The sequenced sample was PBMCs or T cells enriched from blood (not recorded which). The chain links TRBV30 to TRBJ2-7; D ambiguous. The DNA for the CDR3 is TGTGCCTGGAGTGCCCCTAGTTTTGTTTACGAGCAGTACTTC. Protein sequence: CAWSAPSFVYEQYF.